The 9 T cell receptor beta chains reported below all come from one sample, sequenced in a study of CD4 T cells in relation to SARS-CoV-2 and coronaviruses. These receptors lack a known antigen. Profiled with immunoSEQ multiplex PCR; TCRdb holds only in-frame clones, not every one. The table has about 15,000 clones, 78% seen once; the top ten hold roughly 18%. Before the COVID-19 pandemic, during about 2011-2018, CD4+ T cells were taken from unexposed donors. CD4+ T cells were isolated from the cells after nine to eleven days of culture. Specimen: CD4+ T cells from PBMCs, cultured in vitro. Source of these receptors: a human donor in good health.

The rearrangement uses TRBV19 and TRBJ2-5; 9 nucleotides align to TRBD2. CDR1 LNHDA and CDR2 SQIVND come from the germline V gene (reference sequence). V shed 1 base, J shed 9 bases, and the junction held 12 bases outside the gene matches. This CDR3 contains 16 residues. The chain's CDR3 is CASSIATASGKLAQYF. The CDR3 DNA sequence: TGTGCCAGTAGTATAGCCACGGCTAGCGGGAAATTGGCCCAGTACTTC.

This sequence joins TRBV7-3 and TRBJ2-3; 12 bases map to TRBD1. Germline values: CDR1 SGHTA, CDR2 FQGTGA. The CDR3 extends over 17 amino acids. V was clipped by 5 bases and J by 2 bases; unmatched bases: 8. CDR3 nucleotide sequence: TGTGCCAGCAGCCTGGGACAGGGGGCAAAATTCACAGATACGCAGTATTTT. It specifies CASSLGQGAKFTDTQYF.

This rearrangement joins TRBV7-2 to TRBJ2-2, with D possibly being TRBD2 (5 bases). The germline CDR1 and CDR2 sequences are SGHTA and FQGNSA. The CDR3 sequence is 14 residues long. Trimming shortened V by 6 bases and J by 1 base, and 9 bases separated the two germline ends. In DNA, the CDR3 is TGTGCCAGCAGGCCTAGCAGGAACACCGGGGAGCTGTTTTTT. Encoded protein: CASRPSRNTGELFF.

This chain connects TRBV19 to TRBJ2-1, with D hard to call. Germline V gene lookup returns CDR1 LNHDA and CDR2 SQIVND (reference sequence). V dropped 5 bases and J dropped 7 bases, with 9 bases sitting between them. The CDR3 runs 12 residues. CDR3: CASSPTWNEQFF. In nucleotides, the CDR3 is TGTGCCAGTAGTCCTACTTGGAATGAGCAGTTCTTC.

The chain recombines TRBV3-1 (or the pseudogene TRBV3-2) with TRBJ2-3; TRBD2 aligns across 11 bases. Germline V lookup: CDR1 LGHDT, CDR2 YNNKEL (reference sequence). This CDR3 has 15 amino acids. Germline trimming cut 6 bases from V and 2 bases from J; bases unmatched to any gene: 4. In DNA form, the CDR3 reads TGTGCCAGCAGATCTAGCGGGAGGCCCACAGATACGCAGTATTTT. Encoded protein: CASRSSGRPTDTQYF.

This clone showed up just a few times. The chain joins TRBV5-1 to TRBJ1-6; a possible D gene is TRBD1 (6 bases). Per the germline V gene, CDR1 is SGHRS and CDR2 is YFSETQ. Trimming stripped 4 bases from V and 9 bases from J, with 17 bases between. This CDR3 contains 15 residues. In nucleotides, the CDR3 is TGCGCCAGCAGCAAGGAACAGGGTTCTCCTTCACCCCTCCACTTT. It yields the protein CASSKEQGSPSPLHF.

V and J are TRBV18 and TRBJ1-5, with 8 bases aligning to TRBD1. CDR1 and CDR2 from the germline V gene are KGHSH and LQKENI. This CDR3 is built from 14 residues. V gave up 5 bases and J gave up 0 bases; unmatched junction bases: 0. The CDR3 DNA follows: TGTGCCAGCTCAACAGGGGGTAGCAATCAGCCCCAGCATTTT. This sequence encodes CASSTGGSNQPQHF. The entire variable domain, with the rest obtained from reference TRBV18 and TRBJ1-5, is as follows: NAGVMQNPRHLVRRRGQEARLRCSPMKGHSHVYWYRQLPEEGLKFMVYLQKENIIDESGMPKERFSAEFPKEGPSILRIQQVVRGDSAAYFCASSTGGSNQPQHFGDGTRLSIL.

The chain links TRBV10-3 to TRBJ2-1; TRBD2 matches 8 bases. The CDR3 consists of 17 residues. J gave up 4 bases and V 2 bases, and 10 bases lay outside the gene matches. Per germline, CDR1 ENHRY and CDR2 SYGVKD. The DNA of the CDR3 is TGTGCCATCAGTGAGATCCCACAGGCTAGCGGGTACAATGAGCAGTTCTTC. Residues: CAISEIPQASGYNEQFF.

This clone came up a few times. This sequence joins TRBV11-2 and TRBJ2-7; possibly TRBD1 for D (6 bases). The CDR3 has 11 amino acids. V dropped 2 bases and J dropped 13 bases, with 12 bases sitting between them. Per germline, CDR1 SGHAT and CDR2 FQNNGV. This CDR3 is CASSLRTDIYF. CDR3 sequence (DNA): TGTGCCAGCAGCTTACGGACAGATATTTACTTC.